These 26 T cell receptor beta chains came from one sample sequenced in a study of long-term antiretroviral therapy in people with HIV. With survey level as its setting, the immunoSEQ assay was v3.0. The table came from immunoSEQ multiplex PCR; TCRdb's copy has only in-frame clones and leaves some out. Of 20,000 or so clones detected, about four fifths appear once; the ten largest clones hold about 6.8%. The sequencing used unsorted PBMCs, collected at the start of antiretroviral therapy, before treatment. The receptors shown here come from a man aged 18 to 30 with HIV.

The rearrangement uses TRBV28 and TRBJ1-1; D unclear. Germline V CDR1 and CDR2: MDHEN, SYDVKM. This CDR3 is 12 amino acids long. With 8 bases removed from V and 5 bases from J, the gap between germline ends came to 12 bases. The CDR3 loop is CASLRGITEAFF. CDR3 DNA sequence: TGTGCCAGCCTTCGAGGTATTACTGAAGCTTTCTTT.

The chain combines TRBV5-4 with TRBJ2-7; maybe TRBD2 (6 bases). CDR3 length: 13 amino acids. Germline CDR1 is SGHNT and CDR2 is YYREEE (reference sequence). The V end was cut by 4 bases, the J end by 6 bases, with 14 bases between. The DNA of the CDR3 is TGTGCCAGCAGCCCGGGACTGGATGTCGAGCAGTACTTC. This sequence encodes CASSPGLDVEQYF.

The rearrangement uses TRBV7-3 and TRBJ2-1; D perhaps matches TRBD1 (7 bases). Germline CDR1 and CDR2: SGHTA and FQGTGA. The V end lost 5 bases, the J end lost 7 bases, and 21 bases lay between the germline ends. The CDR3 is made up of 16 amino acids. CDR3 residues: CASSQIWRADRNEQFF. As DNA, the CDR3 is TGTGCCAGCAGCCAAATTTGGAGGGCGGACAGGAATGAGCAGTTCTTC.

The chain couples TRBV6-5 to TRBJ2-7; 10 bases match TRBD1. CDR1 is MNHEY, CDR2 SVGAGI, per germline. The CDR3 loop spans 14 amino acids. V was pared by 2 bases and J by 4 bases, with 2 bases of the junction left unmatched. CDR3 in amino acids: CASSYTGQGYEQYF. CDR3 nucleotides: TGTGCCAGCAGTTACACGGGACAGGGGTACGAGCAGTACTTC.

This sequence joins TRBV6-1 and TRBJ1-4; D is unclear. The CDR3 sequence is 10 residues long. The germline V gene encodes CDR1 MNHNS and CDR2 SASEGT. Deletions cut 11 bases from V and 7 bases from J, with 8 bases between. The CDR3 region is CAEGFEKLFF. CDR3 DNA: TGTGCCGAAGGATTTGAAAAACTGTTTTTT.

This clone turned up a few times. The CDR3 DNA is TGTGCCAGCAGTGAGTGGGTCGACTATGGCTACACCTTC. It specifies CASSEWVDYGYTF. The V call is TRBV2, the J call TRBJ1-2; no clear D gene. Germline V gene lookup returns CDR1 SNHLY and CDR2 FYNNEI. Trimming stripped 3 bases from V and 3 bases from J, with 8 bases between. This CDR3 has 13 residues.

V and J are TRBV27 and TRBJ2-7; no reliable D call. The CDR3 has 14 residues. Germline V CDR1 and CDR2: MNHEY, SMNVEV (reference sequence). Trimming removed 0 bases at V and 4 bases at J, with 10 bases between. CDR3 in DNA: TGTGCCAGCAGTTTATCGATAGGGCTATACGAGCAGTACTTC. This codes for CASSLSIGLYEQYF.

The chain uses TRBV18 and TRBJ1-2; 10 bases align to TRBD1. Trimming took 2 bases from V and 0 from J; bases not matched to a gene: 3. Germline assignment: CDR1 KGHSH and CDR2 LQKENI. The CDR3 contains 16 residues. Here the CDR3 reads CASSPIGTGANYGYTF. The CDR3 bases are TGTGCCAGCTCACCAATCGGGACAGGGGCTAACTATGGCTACACCTTC.

This rearrangement joins TRBV28 to TRBJ2-7; a weak D match, TRBD1 (6 bases). The CDR3 spans 14 residues. Deletions cut 9 bases from V and 0 bases from J, with 15 bases between. Germline values: CDR1 MDHEN, CDR2 SYDVKM. The CDR3 coding sequence is TGTGCCAGACGATCCCGGACAGACTCCTACGAGCAGTACTTC. The encoded protein is CARRSRTDSYEQYF. Full variable domain (missing parts from reference TRBV28 and TRBJ2-7): DVKVTQSSRYLVKRTGEKVFLECVQDMDHENMFWYRQDPGLGLRLIYFSYDVKMKEKGDIPEGYSVSREKKERFSLILESASTNQTSMYLCARRSRTDSYEQYFGPGTRLTVT.

The CDR3 DNA follows: TGTGCCAGTAGTATGGGGTATTGGACTGAAGCTTTCTTT. Amino acids: CASSMGYWTEAFF. The chain couples TRBV19 to TRBJ1-1; D call uncertain. The CDR3 extends over 13 amino acids. Looked up from germline, CDR1 is LNHDA and CDR2 is SQIVND (reference sequence). Trimming took 3 bases from V and 5 from J, leaving 10 bases between them. Full variable domain (remainder filled in from reference TRBV19 and TRBJ1-1): DGGITQSPKYLFRKEGQNVTLSCEQNLNHDAMYWYRQDPGQGLRLIYYSQIVNDFQKGDIAEGYSVSREKKESFPLTVTSAQKNPTAFYLCASSMGYWTEAFFGQGTRLTVV.

The count of this clone is one. The V gene is TRBV9, the J gene TRBJ2-7; a possible D gene is TRBD1 (6 bases). Trimming left V 1 base short and J 2 bases short, with 16 bases between. Germline-derived CDR1 and CDR2 are SGDLS and YYNGEE. CDR3 length: 16 amino acids. The CDR3 DNA sequence: TGTGCCAGCAGCGTATCGGGACAAGAACCCGCCTACGAGCAGTACTTC. Protein sequence: CASSVSGQEPAYEQYF.

The chain is built from TRBV28 and TRBJ1-2; TRBD1 might be the D (5 bases). The germline V gene has CDR1 MDHEN and CDR2 SYDVKM. Between the trimmed V and J ends, which lost 11 bases and 5 bases, there was a span of 15 bases. The CDR3 length is 12 residues. CDR3 amino acids: CAVRRQFYGYTF. The DNA of the CDR3 is TGTGCCGTCCGTAGACAGTTTTATGGCTACACCTTC.

A single count supports this clone. This chain links TRBV19 with TRBJ1-5, with 8 bases identical to TRBD1. The ends lost 6 bases at V and 1 base at J; junction bases unmatched: 5. Looked up from germline, CDR1 is LNHDA and CDR2 is SQIVND (reference sequence). The CDR3 has 15 residues. CDR3 nucleotide sequence: TGTGCCAGTAGCTTGACAGGGGAGAGCAATCAGCCCCAGCATTTT. Its protein is CASSLTGESNQPQHF.

A single count supports this clone. The DNA of the CDR3 is TGTGCCAGCAGTTTCTTCGGACCTCTAGGGCTAGCGGGCAGGAGGGAGCAGTACTTC. Translated: CASSFFGPLGLAGRREQYF. The rearrangement joins TRBV27 to TRBJ2-7, with 8 bases identical to TRBD2. Germline trimming cut 3 bases from V and 7 bases from J; bases unmatched to any gene: 23. CDR1 MNHEY and CDR2 SMNVEV come from the germline V gene (reference sequence). This CDR3 region has 19 residues.

This clone was seen more than once but under ten times. The V gene is TRBV19, the J gene TRBJ2-7; 11 bases are a match to TRBD1. CDR1 and CDR2 (germline): LNHDA, SQIVND (reference sequence). The V segment lost 5 bases and the J segment 5 bases; nucleotides outside the gene matches: 8. CDR3 length equals 15 residues. The CDR3 nucleotides read TGTGCCAGTAGTCCCCGGGACAGGGGGTTTAACGAGCAGTACTTC. Encoded protein: CASSPRDRGFNEQYF.

This clone was seen only a few times. The chain recombines TRBV7-8 with TRBJ1-2, with TRBD1 matching over 7 bases. With 7 bases clipped from V and 8 bases from J, the junction kept 13 bases outside the gene matches. CDR3 length: 14 residues. The germline V gene has CDR1 SGHVS and CDR2 FQNEAQ. CDR3 loop: CASTLEPDRSGYTF. The CDR3 DNA reads TGTGCCAGCACCCTTGAACCGGACAGGAGCGGCTACACCTTC. Supplemented by reference TRBV7-8 and TRBJ1-2, the full variable domain reads GAGVSQSPRYKVAKRGQDVALRCDPISGHVSLFWYQQALGQGPEFLTYFQNEAQLDKSGLPSDRFFAERPEGSVSTLKIQRTQQEDSAVYLCASTLEPDRSGYTFGSGTRLTVV.

The chain's CDR3 is CASSARTGMNTEAFF. DNA of the CDR3: TGTGCCAGCAGCGCCCGGACAGGGATGAACACTGAAGCTTTCTTT. This rearrangement joins TRBV9 to TRBJ1-1, with 8 bases identical to TRBD1. Trimming took 3 bases from V and 0 from J; bases not matched to a gene: 4. The V gene's germline CDR1 is SGDLS and CDR2 YYNGEE. CDR3 length equals 15 residues.

CDR3 sequence reads: CASRINRGNTGELFF. In DNA form, the CDR3 reads TGTGCCAGCAGAATCAACAGGGGGAACACCGGGGAGCTGTTTTTT. The chain combines TRBV28 with TRBJ2-2; TRBD1 matches at 7 bases. The CDR3 consists of 15 residues. V lost 6 bases, J lost 1 base, and 5 bases stayed unmatched. Germline V lookup: CDR1 MDHEN, CDR2 SYDVKM.

This clone appeared a few times. CDR3: CASSVDGGQPQHF. The DNA of the CDR3 is TGTGCCAGCAGCGTAGATGGTGGTCAGCCCCAGCATTTT. The chain combines TRBV5-4 with TRBJ1-5; D is unresolved. The germline V and J ends were trimmed by 4 bases and 6 bases, with 11 bases remaining between them. The CDR3 is made up of 13 amino acids. Germline CDR1 and CDR2: SGHNT and YYREEE (reference sequence).

J is TRBJ1-5 and V is TRBV6-1; D possibly corresponds to TRBD1 (5 bases). The CDR3 runs to 15 residues. Trimming stripped 4 bases from V and 3 bases from J, with 13 bases between. Per the germline V gene, CDR1 is MNHNS and CDR2 is SASEGT. The CDR3 region is CASSVTGAYNQPQHF. The CDR3 bases are TGTGCCAGCAGTGTCACCGGGGCCTACAATCAGCCCCAGCATTTT.

This rearrangement joins TRBV28 to TRBJ2-7; 10 nucleotides match TRBD2. The germline gives CDR1 MDHEN, CDR2 SYDVKM. CDR3 length equals 16 residues. V lost 6 bases to trimming and J lost 2 bases; unmatched junction nucleotides: 10. The CDR3 region is CASSCVLAGITYEQYF. The CDR3 nucleotides are TGTGCCAGCAGCTGCGTACTAGCGGGGATCACCTACGAGCAGTACTTC.

The V and J genes are TRBV6-5 and TRBJ2-7; 7 bases are a match to TRBD1. In germline, CDR1 is MNHEY, CDR2 SVGAGI. This CDR3 has 15 residues. V trimming: 6 bases; J trimming: 4 bases; junction bases outside the gene matches: 12. The CDR3 spells CASSPTGAPPYEQYF. The DNA for the CDR3 is TGTGCCAGCAGCCCTACAGGGGCCCCCCCATACGAGCAGTACTTC.

The chain has TRBV5-6 and TRBJ2-7; TRBD2 matches at 14 bases. In germline, CDR1 is SGHDT, CDR2 YYEEEE. The CDR3 consists of 15 residues. V dropped 4 bases and J dropped 2; count of bases not matched to a gene: 2. CDR3 nucleotides: TGTGCCAGCAGCGTGGGACTAGCGGGAGCCTACGAGCAGTACTTC. Translated, it gives CASSVGLAGAYEQYF.

The gene calls are TRBV19 and TRBJ1-1, with TRBD1 matching over 9 bases. J was trimmed by 4 bases and V by 9 bases; bases with no gene match: 12. Per germline, CDR1 LNHDA and CDR2 SQIVND (reference sequence). The CDR3 runs 15 residues. The CDR3 DNA reads as TGTGCCAGCGTCCCGGGACAGGGTTCAGGCACTGAAGCTTTCTTT. Translation gives CASVPGQGSGTEAFF.

The J gene is TRBJ2-2, the V gene TRBV19, with 9 bases identical to TRBD2. Losses at the gene ends were 1 base for V and 6 bases for J; bases not matched to a gene: 9. Germline CDR1 is LNHDA and CDR2 is SQIVND (reference sequence). The CDR3 extends over 17 amino acids. CDR3 amino acids: CASSIVPGLASAGELFF. The CDR3 bases are TGTGCCAGTAGTATAGTTCCGGGACTAGCTTCGGCCGGGGAGCTGTTTTTT.

V is TRBV10-2 and J is TRBJ2-7, with 9 bases identical to TRBD2. The CDR3 sequence is 15 residues long. Germline V CDR1 and CDR2: WSHSY, SAAADI. V lost 6 bases, J lost 3 bases, and 9 bases stayed unmatched. The CDR3 region is CASRMTLAGIYEQYF. CDR3 sequence (DNA): TGCGCCAGCAGGATGACCCTAGCGGGGATCTACGAGCAGTACTTC.